This T cell receptor beta chain was sequenced in a study of T cell responses to AZD1222 COVID-19 vaccine (dated by TCRdb to the early 2020s). Study-level background: TCR sequencing covered 230 to 250 trial participants: 200 to 210 given two doses of AZD1222 and 26 given two doses of MenACWY control vaccine. Enrollment into the trials was organized by age into subgroups of 18-55, 56-69 and 70-plus years, and those subgroups contained roughly 140, 27 and 60 TCR-sequenced participants, respectively. General findings and caveats noted by the study authors: Epitopes outside the regions mutated in the B.1.351 and B.1.1.7 variants were reportedly recognized by nearly half of the unique spike-specific TCRs. A significant rise in spike-specific TCR breadth and depth was observed after two AZD1222 doses relative to day 0 and relative to MenACWY recipients. Because no day 14 peak-response samples were available, the repertoires could be characterized only after the peak T cell response. Participants were mostly white British, with more females than males. The authors suggested clonal diversity may have been underestimated. Vaccine-associated CD4 TCRs spanned the whole spike protein, with dominant responses in regions 160-218 and 743-854. The 56-69-year group was small, and its depth increase did not reach significance, likely because of low power. Only five or six AZD1222 recipients were SARS-CoV-2 seropositive at baseline, limiting conclusions about previously exposed vaccinees.

This clone came up once. There is no known antigen for this receptor. One base away there is no much larger clone; base qualities are not given. The CDR3 regions of human TCRbeta chains were analyzed by immunosequencing. For the original study's pipeline: TCRs in the repertoires were matched against a reference library of SARS-CoV-2-specific TCRs that had been generated with the MIRA antigen-specificity platform. Breadth meant the fraction of unique TCRs that were SARS-CoV-2-associated, whereas depth meant the fraction of total T cells that were SARS-CoV-2-associated. Using the MIRA data, each spike-specific TCR was mapped to the spike region that the TCR reacts to and placed in a CD4 or CD8 class. Log10-transformed breadth and depth values were compared by one-way ANOVA with Sidak's multiple comparisons tests. The clones in this table, taken by TCRdb from immuneACCESS, are in-frame only. Not every clone is retained; where verified, under half of the shortfall comes from an unresolved V gene, and the cause of the rest is unknown. The DNA was the basis for D and trimming; V, J and clone size are from that table. Recorded for this sample are roughly 90,000 clones; approximately 90% of them occurred a single time. The top ten clones comprise 2% to 2.5% of the sample.

Spanning cysteine to phenylalanine, the CDR3 consists of 14 amino acids. The DNA shown is the 42-base CDR3, in frame from base 1. Trimming at the junction amounts to 0 bases on V and 5 bases on J, and the germline ends lie 10 bases apart. The germline V gene encodes CDR1 MNHEY and CDR2 SVGAGI. In light of the paper, this sample's time point label describes: about 28 days (+/-7) after the second vaccine dose. AZD1222 recipients with second doses at about 4 weeks or about 12 weeks were pooled, because spike-specific TCR depth and breadth did not differ between schedules. Samples from vaccinated people were obtained from the UK trials COV001 and COV002, which included a single-blind randomized controlled phase 2/3 trial of AZD1222 (ChAdOx1 nCoV-19) in healthy adults. Trial participant PBMC samples were collected at day 0 and day 28 after the second dose for TCRbeta chain sequencing.

Rearrangement joined TRBV6-5 to TRBJ2-5; a weak D assignment points to TRBD1 (5 bases agree). The sequencing used peripheral blood, collected 28 days after the second AZD1222 dose. The source of this sequence is an adult who received the AZD1222 COVID-19 vaccine. In nucleotide form, the sequence is TGTGCCAGCAGTTACTCTGGGGCTTGGGAGACCCAGTACTTC. It translates as CASSYSGAWETQYF.